Each of the 22 T cell receptor beta chains below was sequenced from the same sample in a study of cytomegalovirus exposure and HLA in healthy donors. The study ran its PCR with 60 Vbeta and 13 Jbeta primers. Profiled with immunoSEQ multiplex PCR; TCRdb holds only in-frame clones, not every one. This specimen shows under 150,000 clones; the ten leading clones hold approximately 2.6%. The sample taken for sequencing was PBMCs. These receptors were taken from a man aged 40-49 years in good health and CMV-seronegative.

The chain carries TRBV7-6 and TRBJ2-5; 15 bases line up with TRBD2. The CDR3 is 18 residues long. The junction had 9 bases not matched to a gene; V was cut back by 2 bases and J by 5 bases. Germline CDR1 SGHVS, CDR2 FNYEAQ. The CDR3 reads CASSLRTSGGVLWETQYF. CDR3 nucleotide sequence: TGTGCCAGCAGCTTAAGGACTAGCGGGGGGGTCCTGTGGGAGACCCAGTACTTC.

This chain connects TRBV9 to TRBJ1-1; unclear D gene. Germline V CDR1 and CDR2: SGDLS, YYNGEE. The CDR3 covers 14 residues. V lost 3 bases to trimming and J lost 1 base, with 10 bases between them. CDR3 DNA: TGTGCCAGCAGCGAGTGGGAGGCGAACACTGAAGCTTTCTTT. As protein: CASSEWEANTEAFF.

The rearrangement links TRBV6-6 to TRBJ1-3; the match to TRBD1 covers 8 bases. The CDR3 sequence is 15 residues long. Germline lookup yields CDR1 MNHNY and CDR2 SVGAGI (reference sequence). The junction had 6 bases not matched to a gene; V was cut back by 4 bases and J by 4 bases. CDR3 region: CASSSWTGRGNTIYF. Written as DNA, the CDR3 is TGTGCCAGCAGTTCCTGGACAGGGAGAGGAAACACCATATATTTT.

The rearrangement joins TRBV14 to TRBJ2-1, with 8 bases that match TRBD1. This CDR3 has 16 amino acids. V shed 2 bases and J 5 bases; nucleotides not matched to a gene: 8. Germline V lookup: CDR1 SGHDN, CDR2 FVKESK. The CDR3 loop is CASSQLGQGADNEQFF. CDR3 DNA: TGTGCCAGCAGCCAACTCGGGCAGGGGGCGGACAATGAGCAGTTCTTC.

This sequence joins TRBV25-1 and TRBJ1-1, with a possible D match to TRBD1 (5 bases). The germline gives CDR1 MGHDK, CDR2 SYGVNS. The CDR3 contains 15 residues. Between the trimmed V and J ends, which lost 2 bases and 1 base, there was a span of 11 bases. CDR3 protein: CASSESNRRNTEAFF. The CDR3 coding sequence is TGTGCCAGCAGTGAAAGTAACAGGCGGAACACTGAAGCTTTCTTT.

The V call is TRBV5-6, the J call TRBJ1-2; maybe TRBD1 (6 bases). From germline, CDR1 is SGHDT and CDR2 YYEEEE. V was trimmed by 1 base and J by 5 bases, leaving 12 bases between them. The CDR3 is 14 residues long. The CDR3 sequence is CASSLTGSTYGYTF. In DNA form, the CDR3 reads TGTGCCAGCAGCTTGACAGGGAGTACTTATGGCTACACCTTC.

The chain uses TRBV7-2 and TRBJ1-3; unclear D gene. The CDR3 runs to 15 residues. Trimming took off 2 bases at V and 0 bases at J, with 8 bases between the two ends. Germline CDR1 SGHTA, CDR2 FQGNSA. CDR3 nucleotide sequence: TGTGCCAGCAGCTTATTTGGCTTCTCTGGAAACACCATATATTTT. Amino acid sequence: CASSLFGFSGNTIYF.

V usage is TRBV2 and J usage is TRBJ2-1; D gene unclear. CDR3 size: 11 residues. Trimming cost V 5 bases and J 5 bases, with 4 bases left between them. Germline V gives CDR1 SNHLY, CDR2 FYNNEI. The CDR3 DNA sequence: TGTGCCAGCAGTCCCAACAATGAGCAGTTCTTC. Translated, it gives CASSPNNEQFF. The full variable domain, its missing parts supplied by reference TRBV2 and TRBJ2-1, is EPEVTQTPSHQVTQMGQEVILRCVPISNHLYFYWYRQILGQKVEFLVSFYNNEISEKSEIFDDQFSVERPDGSNFTLKIRSTKLEDSAMYFCASSPNNEQFFGPGTRLTVL.

Concerning this clone itself: Mismatch with germline at one junction end may stem from a read error. This same CDR3 is encoded by further DNA sequences in the sample. V usage is TRBV19 and J usage is TRBJ2-3, with D possibly matching TRBD1 (7 bases). This CDR3 region has 16 residues. CDR1 LNHDA and CDR2 SQIVND come from the germline V gene (reference sequence). The CDR3 spells CASRNRGYTSTDTQYF. As DNA, the CDR3 is TGTGCCAGTAGAAACAGGGGCTATACTAGCACGGATACGCAGTATTTT.

The CDR3 nucleotides read TGTGCCAGCAGCGTTTTGACAGGGAAAGATACGCAGTATTTT. It specifies CASSVLTGKDTQYF. The chain joins TRBV11-1 to TRBJ2-3; 7 bases line up with TRBD1. Germline V gene sequence: CDR1 SGHAT, CDR2 FQDESV (reference sequence). With 5 bases clipped from V and 5 bases from J, the junction kept 7 bases outside the gene matches. CDR3 length: 14 amino acids.

This rearrangement joins TRBV5-1 to TRBJ2-1; 7 positions agree with TRBD1. The germline gives CDR1 SGHRS, CDR2 YFSETQ. Unmatched junction bases numbered 8, after V lost 7 bases and J lost 4 bases. This CDR3 has 14 amino acids. CDR3 DNA: TGCGCCAGCCAGGACTGGGGACAGTACAATGAGCAGTTCTTC. It is translated as CASQDWGQYNEQFF.

The gene calls are TRBV7-2 and TRBJ2-5; 10 bases match TRBD2. This CDR3 is built from 16 residues. CDR1 and CDR2 (germline): SGHTA, FQGNSA. Germline trimming cut 0 bases from V and 5 bases from J; bases unmatched to any gene: 6. Here the CDR3 reads CASSLAQRGGRETQYF. The CDR3 DNA is TGTGCCAGCAGCTTAGCGCAGCGGGGGGGCCGGGAGACCCAGTACTTC.

The chain joins TRBV15 to TRBJ1-5, with D perhaps matching TRBD1 (6 bases). V gave up 3 bases and J gave up 0 bases, with 15 bases separating them. CDR1 and CDR2 from the germline V gene are LNHNV and YYDKDF (reference sequence). The CDR3 sequence is 17 residues long. The CDR3 protein is CATSRARQALSNQPQHF. CDR3 DNA: TGTGCCACCAGCAGGGCTCGACAGGCCCTTAGCAATCAGCCCCAGCATTTT.

This chain links TRBV5-4 with TRBJ1-2; D unclear. The germline V gene encodes CDR1 SGHNT and CDR2 YYREEE (reference sequence). The V end lost 1 base, the J end lost 3 bases, and 13 bases lay between the germline ends. The CDR3 is 15 amino acids. For the CDR3, the DNA is TGTGCCAGCAGCTTGCTTACGGTGCGAGACTATGGCTACACCTTC. Its translation is CASSLLTVRDYGYTF.

The chain has TRBV5-8 and TRBJ1-2; D not resolved. Trimming cost V 0 bases and J 6 bases, with 9 bases left between them. This CDR3 is 13 amino acids long. Germline CDR1 is SGHTS and CDR2 is YDEGEE. CDR3 in DNA: TGTGCCAGCAGCTTGGTGACGACTGATGGCTACACCTTC. Its translation is CASSLVTTDGYTF.

The V gene is TRBV7-2, the J gene TRBJ1-1, with 7 bases identical to TRBD1. The germline gives CDR1 SGHTA, CDR2 FQGNSA. CDR3 size: 13 residues. With 10 bases clipped from V and 5 bases from J, the junction kept 10 bases outside the gene matches. CDR3 residues: CATKSGGNTEAFF. The CDR3 nucleotides read TGTGCCACCAAGTCAGGGGGGAATACTGAAGCTTTCTTT.

V and J are TRBV6-1 and TRBJ1-2; D may be TRBD1 (6 bases). The CDR3 extends over 13 amino acids. Germline CDR1 is MNHNS and CDR2 is SASEGT. Trimming pared 5 bases from V and 12 bases from J, leaving 19 bases between. The CDR3 region is CASSPLRQGPHTF. In DNA form, the CDR3 reads TGTGCCAGCAGTCCTCTGAGGCAGGGGCCTCACACCTTC.

This CDR3 reads CASHGGISRSYEQYF. DNA of the CDR3: TGTGCCAGCCACGGAGGGATATCCCGCTCCTACGAGCAGTACTTC. The V gene is TRBV18, the J gene TRBJ2-7, with a tentative D call TRBD2 (6 bases). This CDR3 is 15 amino acids long. In germline, CDR1 is KGHSH, CDR2 LQKENI. Trimming removed 8 bases from V and 0 bases from J, with 17 bases in between.

CDR3 sequence (DNA): TGTGCCAGCAGTAGCACAGGGCCTTTGAACGAGCAGTACTTC. It specifies CASSSTGPLNEQYF. J is TRBJ2-7 and V is TRBV6-1; tentative D call: TRBD1 (6 bases). The CDR3 spans 14 residues. Between the trimmed V and J ends, which lost 5 bases and 5 bases, there was a span of 16 bases. CDR1 MNHNS and CDR2 SASEGT come from the germline V gene.

The rearrangement uses TRBV7-9 and TRBJ2-2, with 10 bases fitting TRBD1. Germline CDR1 SEHNR, CDR2 FQNEAQ (reference sequence). The trim removed 5 bases at V and 4 bases at J, leaving 4 bases unmatched. The CDR3 is 15 residues long. CDR3 in amino acids: CASSRTGGSTGELFF. CDR3 DNA sequence: TGTGCCAGCAGCCGGACAGGGGGTAGCACCGGGGAGCTGTTTTTT.

The chain joins TRBV7-2 to TRBJ2-4, with 8 bases aligning to TRBD2. J gave up 6 bases and V 5 bases, and 3 bases lay outside the gene matches. This CDR3 comprises 13 residues. Germline assignment: CDR1 SGHTA and CDR2 FQGNSA. The CDR3 DNA sequence: TGTGCCAGCAGCCTCGGGGGGGGAAACATTCAGTACTTC. It translates to CASSLGGGNIQYF.

This chain joins TRBV7-8 and TRBJ2-1; D not certain. Trimming stripped 5 bases from V and 6 bases from J, with 8 bases between. This CDR3 contains 12 residues. Germline CDR1 and CDR2: SGHVS and FQNEAQ. The CDR3: CASSAGFNEQFF. The CDR3 nucleotides are TGTGCCAGCAGCGCCGGGTTCAATGAGCAGTTCTTC.